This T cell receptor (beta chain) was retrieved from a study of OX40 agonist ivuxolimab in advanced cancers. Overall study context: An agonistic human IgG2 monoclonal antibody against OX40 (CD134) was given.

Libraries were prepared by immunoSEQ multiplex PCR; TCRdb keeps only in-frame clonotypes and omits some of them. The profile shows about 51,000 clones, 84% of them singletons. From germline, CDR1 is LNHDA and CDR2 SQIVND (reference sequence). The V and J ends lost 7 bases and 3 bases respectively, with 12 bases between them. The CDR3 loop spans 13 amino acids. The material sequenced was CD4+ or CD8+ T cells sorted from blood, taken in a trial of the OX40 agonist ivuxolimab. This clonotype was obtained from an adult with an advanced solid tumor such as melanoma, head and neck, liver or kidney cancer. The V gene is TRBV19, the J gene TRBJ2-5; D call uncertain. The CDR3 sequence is CASMGMGKETQYF. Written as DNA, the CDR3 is TGTGCCAGTATGGGCATGGGTAAAGAGACCCAGTACTTC. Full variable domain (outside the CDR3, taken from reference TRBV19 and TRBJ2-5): DGGITQSPKYLFRKEGQNVTLSCEQNLNHDAMYWYRQDPGQGLRLIYYSQIVNDFQKGDIAEGYSVSREKKESFPLTVTSAQKNPTAFYLCASMGMGKETQYFGPGTRLLVL.